What follows describes a single T cell receptor (beta chain). Antigen unknown. Trimming removed 6 bases from V and 0 bases from J; junction bases left unmatched: 7. From germline, CDR1 is MNHEY and CDR2 SVGEGT. The CDR3 covers 15 residues. Diagnosis relied on clinical symptoms, serum thyroxine and TRAb, thyroid ultrasound and orbital computed tomography. These data belong to a study of T cells in Graves' hyperthyroidism and ophthalmopathy. The investigators amplified TCR beta CDR3 regions from RNA transcripts. HTBI primers drove first-round RT-PCR of the TCR CDR3. TCRdb ran MiXCR on the multiplex PCR reads and lists one entry per CDR3 protein. The data contain 500,000 to 700,000 distinct CDR3 sequences, approximately 15% of them seen just once; the ten biggest clones take up approximately 20%. General observations from the study: Appearing also in blood were most of the thyroid clonotypes expanded above 0.001.

The chain has TRBV6-2 or TRBV6-3 and TRBJ2-7; 8 bases map to TRBD1. The clonotype comes from a woman in her late teens or twenties with Graves' hyperthyroidism. The sample comprised blood. Here the CDR3 DNA reads TGTGCCAGCAGCTCTCGGGACAGGAGCTCCTACGAGCAGTACTTC. Translating gives CASSSRDRSSYEQYF.